The rows below give T cell receptor beta chains drawn from one sample of a study of CD8 T cells in Susac syndrome. MiXCR was run by TCRdb on the immunoSEQ multiplex PCR reads, yielding one entry per CDR3 protein. The sample carries around 85,000 distinct CDR3 sequences, approximately 95% recorded once. Sequences were obtained from CD8+ T cells from PBMCs. The receptor source for this set is a human donor with Susac syndrome. Each CDR3 is given with its conserved first and last residue. The D gene is left open where the match is weak. Only some rows state a clone size, as once, few, many or a class for expanded clones.

CDR3aa	CDR3nt	abundance	d_gene	j_gene	v_gene
CASSPFNYGYTF	TGTGCCAGCAGTCCCTTTAACTATGGCTACACCTTC	-	-	TRBJ1-2	TRBV28
CASSHGLANYEQYF	TGCGCCAGCAGTCACGGACTAGCGAACTACGAGCAGTACTTC	-	TRBD2	TRBJ2-7	TRBV4-1
CASTRLSYEQYF	TGTGCCAGCACTCGCTTGTCCTACGAGCAGTACTTC	-	-	TRBJ2-7	TRBV7-9
CASNQGAYEQYF	TGCGCCAGCAACCAGGGGGCTTACGAGCAGTACTTC	-	TRBD1	TRBJ2-7	TRBV5-1
CSAREGEGLAGPTDTQYF	TGCAGTGCCCGAGAAGGGGAGGGACTAGCGGGACCCACAGATACGCAGTATTTT	once	TRBD2	TRBJ2-3	TRBV20-1
CSARPRTVALDTGELFF	TGCAGTGCAAGACCCCGGACGGTCGCATTGGACACCGGGGAGCTGTTTTTT	-	-	TRBJ2-2	TRBV20-1
CASSYSTGELFF	TGTGCCAGCAGCTATAGCACCGGGGAGCTGTTTTTT	-	-	TRBJ2-2	TRBV2
CASSQVSSGGYEQYF	TGCGCCAGCAGCCAAGTGTCTAGCGGGGGCTACGAGCAGTACTTC	-	TRBD2	TRBJ2-7	TRBV4-1
CASSLPSSSYEQYF	TGTGCCAGCAGCTTACCTAGCAGCTCCTACGAGCAGTACTTC	-	-	TRBJ2-7	TRBV5-6
CASSTIQGASNQPQHF	TGTGCCAGCAGCACGATACAGGGGGCTAGCAATCAGCCCCAGCATTTT	once	TRBD1	TRBJ1-5	TRBV14
CSVEEASGYEQYF	TGCAGCGTTGAAGAAGCCTCCGGCTACGAGCAGTACTTC	-	-	TRBJ2-7	TRBV29-1
CSAGDLQPYYEQYF	TGCAGTGCTGGGGACCTCCAACCCTACTACGAGCAGTACTTC	-	-	TRBJ2-7	TRBV20-1
CASSQSSVNEQFF	TGCGCCAGCAGCCAAAGCAGCGTCAATGAGCAGTTCTTC	-	-	TRBJ2-1	TRBV4-1
CASSFSSGRDEQFF	TGCGCCAGCAGCTTTTCTAGCGGGAGGGACGAGCAGTTCTTC	once	TRBD2	TRBJ2-1	TRBV5-1